These 27 T cell receptor beta chains originate from one sample sequenced in a study of T cell responses to AZD1222 COVID-19 vaccine (dated by TCRdb to the early 2020s). The time point label for this specimen denotes: about 28 days (+/-7) after the second vaccine dose. The library was obtained by the immunoSEQ multiplex PCR assay. TCRdb took this table from immuneACCESS and kept in-frame rearrangements with V and J called. Such tables lack part of the clones; where checked against another copy, unresolved V genes explain under half of the gap, and the rest is unexplained. The table for this sample lists hundreds of thousands of clones; almost 95% of them were counted only once. The top ten clones comprise around 0.57% of the sample. The material sequenced was peripheral blood, taken 28 days after the second AZD1222 dose. Every receptor here comes from an adult who received the AZD1222 COVID-19 vaccine.

The V call is TRBV9, the J call TRBJ2-2; D uncertain. V dropped 3 bases and J dropped 0 bases, with 9 bases sitting between them. The CDR3 is made up of 15 amino acids. Per the germline V gene, CDR1 is SGDLS and CDR2 is YYNGEE. For the CDR3, the DNA is TGTGCCAGCAGCGAGATGCTCGCGAACACCGGGGAGCTGTTTTTT. It is translated as CASSEMLANTGELFF.

This chain uses TRBV28 with TRBJ1-5; perhaps TRBD1 as D (6 bases). The CDR3 has 15 amino acids. V lost 4 bases to trimming and J lost 2 bases, with 12 bases between them. Germline CDR1 is MDHEN and CDR2 is SYDVKM. The chain's CDR3 is CASSSQGGGNQPQHF. CDR3 coding DNA: TGTGCCAGCAGTTCACAGGGTGGGGGCAATCAGCCCCAGCATTTT.

This rearrangement joins TRBV7-2 to TRBJ2-7; D is undetermined. With 5 bases removed from V and 4 bases from J, the gap between germline ends came to 9 bases. Germline values: CDR1 SGHTA, CDR2 FQGNSA. The CDR3 is 12 amino acids. This CDR3 is CASSQTQYEQYF. As DNA, the CDR3 is TGTGCCAGCAGCCAAACTCAGTACGAGCAGTACTTC.

The chain has TRBV28 and TRBJ2-7; D is unclear. The CDR3 loop spans 14 amino acids. Per the germline V gene, CDR1 is MDHEN and CDR2 is SYDVKM. V was trimmed by 4 bases and J by 2 bases, leaving 12 bases between them. CDR3 coding DNA: TGTGCCAGCAGTTACCGTGGGCTAACCTACGAGCAGTACTTC. As protein: CASSYRGLTYEQYF.

This chain links TRBV6-6 with TRBJ1-4; 8 nucleotides agree with TRBD1. The germline V gene encodes CDR1 MNHNY and CDR2 SVGAGI (reference sequence). The CDR3 extends over 15 amino acids. With 6 bases clipped from V and 5 bases from J, the junction kept 8 bases outside the gene matches. CDR3 residues: CASRTTGGGNEKLFF. As DNA, the CDR3 is TGTGCCAGCAGAACCACAGGGGGGGGAAATGAAAAACTGTTTTTT.

CDR3 loop: CASKSFSSGNYGYTF. The CDR3 nucleotides read TGTGCCAGCAAATCTTTCTCGTCGGGAAACTATGGCTACACCTTC. The rearrangement joins TRBV28 to TRBJ1-2; D ambiguous. The CDR3 spans 15 residues. V was clipped by 7 bases and J by 2 bases, with 17 bases between them. Looked up from germline, CDR1 is MDHEN and CDR2 is SYDVKM.

The V call is TRBV28, the J call TRBJ1-3; 10 bases are a match to TRBD1. The CDR3 runs to 15 residues. The V gene's germline CDR1 is MDHEN and CDR2 SYDVKM. Trimming at V came to 6 bases and at J to 2 bases, leaving 4 bases not matched to a gene. CDR3 nucleotide sequence: TGTGCCAGCAGGAGACAGGGGGCCGCTGGAAACACCATATATTTT. The encoded protein is CASRRQGAAGNTIYF.

The chain links TRBV28 to TRBJ1-2; perhaps TRBD1 as D (5 bases). With 6 bases removed from V and 4 bases from J, the gap between germline ends came to 15 bases. CDR3 size: 14 residues. From germline, CDR1 is MDHEN and CDR2 SYDVKM. The CDR3 region is CASSPWQGGYGYTF. The CDR3 coding sequence is TGTGCCAGCAGCCCCTGGCAGGGTGGCTATGGCTACACCTTC.

The chain couples TRBV5-1 to TRBJ1-1; TRBD1 matches 7 bases. The CDR3 runs to 13 residues. The V gene's germline CDR1 is SGHRS and CDR2 YFSETQ. Trimming at V came to 5 bases and at J to 3 bases, leaving 4 bases not matched to a gene. The CDR3 sequence: CASRQGEDTEAFF. The CDR3 coding sequence is TGCGCCAGCAGGCAGGGGGAGGACACTGAAGCTTTCTTT.

Comments on this clone: The junction shows a germline mismatch at one end, possibly a read error. This chain joins TRBV5-6 and TRBJ2-7, with no clear D. The CDR3 covers 9 residues. CDR1 and CDR2 (germline): SGHDT, YYEEEE. The CDR3 nucleotides are TGTGCCAGCTGCCCGGGTAGAACCTTC. It encodes CASCPGRTF.

The rearrangement uses TRBV12-5 and TRBJ2-1; unclear D gene. Trimming stripped 2 bases from V and 4 bases from J, with 9 bases between. Germline CDR1 and CDR2: LGHNT and FRNRAP. CDR3 length equals 14 residues. The DNA for the CDR3 is TGTGCTAGTGGTTTGTTCCCGGATTACAATGAGCAGTTCTTC. It is translated as CASGLFPDYNEQFF. Supplemented by reference TRBV12-5 and TRBJ2-1, the full variable domain reads DARVTQTPRHKVTEMGQEVTMRCQPILGHNTVFWYRQTMMQGLELLAYFRNRAPLDDSGMPKDRFSAEMPDATLATLKIQPSEPRDSAVYFCASGLFPDYNEQFFGPGTRLTVL.

This chain joins TRBV3-1 (or the pseudogene TRBV3-2) and TRBJ1-4, with D perhaps matching TRBD1 (5 bases). The germline V gene encodes CDR1 LGHDT and CDR2 YNNKEL (reference sequence). The CDR3 runs to 14 residues. V was clipped by 5 bases and J by 5 bases, with 12 bases between them. The CDR3 DNA reads as TGTGCCAGCAGCGACCGGGACCGAAATGAAAAACTGTTTTTT. Amino acids: CASSDRDRNEKLFF.

The chain links TRBV4-1 to TRBJ2-2; D unresolved. Germline CDR1 is MGHRA and CDR2 is YSYEKL. V lost 4 bases, J lost 5 bases, and 14 bases lay in between. The CDR3 sequence is 15 residues long. In DNA form, the CDR3 reads TGCGCCAGCAGCCGGACGCAGTTCCCTACCGGGGAGCTGTTTTTT. Translated: CASSRTQFPTGELFF.

The J gene is TRBJ1-1, the V gene TRBV7-6; D not resolved. This CDR3 comprises 15 residues. Germline assignment: CDR1 SGHVS and CDR2 FNYEAQ. Trimming left V 1 base short and J 2 bases short, with 11 bases between. CDR3 coding DNA: TGTGCCAGCAGCTTAGACAGTAGGGTTAACACTGAAGCTTTCTTT. As protein: CASSLDSRVNTEAFF.

This chain links TRBV6-1 with TRBJ1-6; D remains unclear. V lost 1 base, J lost 7 bases, and 11 bases lay in between. The CDR3 consists of 15 residues. Germline V lookup: CDR1 MNHNS, CDR2 SASEGT. Here the CDR3 reads CASSEVRQENSPLHF. The CDR3 coding sequence is TGTGCCAGCAGTGAAGTGAGACAAGAAAATTCACCCCTCCACTTT.

The chain recombines TRBV19 with TRBJ2-7; no firm D call. V lost 2 bases to trimming and J lost 6 bases, with 11 bases between them. Per the germline V gene, CDR1 is LNHDA and CDR2 is SQIVND (reference sequence). This CDR3 region has 13 residues. The CDR3: CASSISLSGEQYF. Written as DNA, the CDR3 is TGTGCCAGTAGTATATCTCTAAGTGGCGAGCAGTACTTC.

The chain recombines TRBV7-9 with TRBJ2-7; D unclear. CDR3 length: 11 residues. Germline values: CDR1 SEHNR, CDR2 FQNEAQ (reference sequence). V dropped 5 bases and J dropped 0 bases, with 2 bases sitting between them. This CDR3 is CASSVSYEQYF. Here the CDR3 DNA reads TGTGCCAGCAGCGTCTCCTACGAGCAGTACTTC. Supplemented by reference TRBV7-9 and TRBJ2-7, the full variable domain reads DTGVSQNPRHKITKRGQNVTFRCDPISEHNRLYWYRQTLGQGPEFLTYFQNEAQLEKSRLLSDRFSAERPKGSFSTLEIQRTEQGDSAMYLCASSVSYEQYFGPGTRLTVT.

The chain joins TRBV19 to TRBJ2-2, with D possibly being TRBD2 (5 bases). Germline lookup yields CDR1 LNHDA and CDR2 SQIVND (reference sequence). V lost 8 bases, J lost 0 bases, and 10 bases lay in between. The CDR3 length is 14 residues. Here the CDR3 reads CASSEVANTGELFF. CDR3 sequence (DNA): TGTGCCAGTTCGGAGGTAGCGAACACCGGGGAGCTGTTTTTT.

The chain uses TRBV15 and TRBJ2-3; a possible D gene is TRBD2 (5 bases). V shed 6 bases and J shed 9 bases, with 13 bases lying between them. The CDR3 sequence is 12 residues long. Germline values: CDR1 LNHNV, CDR2 YYDKDF (reference sequence). In DNA, the CDR3 is TGTGCCACCAGACCTACCCCGGGAACGCAGTATTTT. Protein product: CATRPTPGTQYF.

The V and J genes are TRBV9 and TRBJ1-2; possible D gene TRBD1, 6 bases. The CDR3 runs 15 residues. Trimming pared 0 bases from V and 5 bases from J, leaving 14 bases between. Germline loops: CDR1 SGDLS, CDR2 YYNGEE. The CDR3 bases are TGTGCCAGCAGCGTAGAGCCGGGGGCGGTGTATGGCTACACCTTC. It yields the protein CASSVEPGAVYGYTF.

The V gene is TRBV7-9, the J gene TRBJ2-2; tentatively, D is TRBD1 (6 bases). CDR1 and CDR2 from the germline V gene are SEHNR and FQNEAQ (reference sequence). V gave up 8 bases and J gave up 1 base, with 14 bases separating them. This CDR3 is built from 15 residues. The CDR3 reads CASSDGTQNTGELFF. In DNA, the CDR3 is TGTGCCAGCTCAGACGGGACACAGAACACCGGGGAGCTGTTTTTT.

The genes are TRBV18 and TRBJ2-7, with 7 bases matching TRBD2. Germline V gene lookup returns CDR1 KGHSH and CDR2 LQKENI. Trimming took 6 bases from V and 7 from J; bases not matched to a gene: 9. The CDR3 is made up of 13 amino acids. For the CDR3, the DNA is TGTGCCAGCTCCGGGCGGGAGTCGGGGGAGCAGTACTTC. It is translated as CASSGRESGEQYF.

The chain joins TRBV21-1 to TRBJ2-7. TRBV21-1 is assigned pseudogene status. This CDR3 region has 15 residues. CDR3 residues: CASSNGKGEGTEQYF. The DNA of the CDR3 is TGTGCCAGCAGCAACGGTAAGGGCGAAGGTACCGAGCAGTACTTC.

This chain links TRBV15 with TRBJ1-1; no clear D gene. CDR3 length: 15 amino acids. V was clipped by 0 bases and J by 1 base, with 9 bases between them. Per germline, CDR1 LNHNV and CDR2 YYDKDF (reference sequence). In nucleotides, the CDR3 is TGTGCCACCAGCAGAGATCCGGATAAGAACACTGAAGCTTTCTTT. Translated: CATSRDPDKNTEAFF.

V gene TRBV15 combines with J gene TRBJ2-1; D remains unclear. CDR3 length: 16 amino acids. Germline loops: CDR1 LNHNV, CDR2 YYDKDF (reference sequence). Trimming removed 0 bases from V and 0 bases from J, with 9 bases in between. The CDR3 loop reads CATSRDPASSYNEQFF. CDR3 sequence (DNA): TGTGCCACCAGCAGAGACCCGGCCAGCTCCTACAATGAGCAGTTCTTC. Drawing the rest from reference TRBV15 and TRBJ2-1, the complete variable domain is DAMVIQNPRYQVTQFGKPVTLSCSQTLNHNVMYWYQQKSSQAPKLLFHYYDKDFNNEADTPDNFQSRRPNTSFCFLDIRSPGLGDTAMYLCATSRDPASSYNEQFFGPGTRLTVL.

The chain uses TRBV7-8 and TRBJ1-1; a possible D gene is TRBD1 (5 bases). The V end was cut by 6 bases, the J end by 1 base, with 15 bases between. CDR3 size: 15 residues. CDR1 SGHVS and CDR2 FQNEAQ come from the germline V gene. CDR3 sequence: CASRRDLNWNTEAFF. The CDR3 nucleotides are TGTGCCAGCAGAAGGGACTTAAACTGGAACACTGAAGCTTTCTTT.

The chain employs TRBV5-5 and TRBJ1-2; TRBD1 might be the D (5 bases). The CDR3 length is 18 residues. Germline V gene lookup returns CDR1 SGHKS and CDR2 YYEKEE (reference sequence). The ends were cut back, 3 bases at V and 6 bases at J, with 27 bases in the middle. The CDR3 here is CASSSQKPGLNPLHGYTF. Written as DNA, the CDR3 is TGTGCCAGCAGCTCCCAGAAACCGGGACTCAACCCTCTGCATGGCTACACCTTC.